This paragraph reports one T cell receptor beta chain. It lacks a known antigen. No base qualities exist here, and no much larger clone lies one base off it. The data are from a study of blood T cell repertoires in COVID-19 (dated by TCRdb to 2020 to 2021). Background on the whole study: Samples from collaborators originated in the United States, Italy and Spain and spanned both the acute and convalescent phases of COVID-19. The prospective study material was composed of cDNA or gDNA derived from T cells, B-cell-depleted T cells, or PBMCs. Deeply sampled blood TCRbeta repertoires from subjects exposed to, actively infected with, or recovered from COVID-19 were included in the dataset. The repertoires were released in a freely available public database meant as a resource for research on the immune response to SARS-CoV-2. The samples were drawn from two sources: the first 160 participants of the ongoing ImmuneRACE study, and approximately 1,300 subjects contributed by 6 global collaborators. Nearly every sample came with metadata listing a de-identified subject ID, COVID-19 status, age in years and sex. HLA class I and class II types, where available, came from metadata supplied by the sample provider rather than from assay-based typing. Study-wide conclusions, independent of this receptor: The amount of clinical and demographic metadata varied by source and participant and was provided uncurated.

Inclusive of the bounding cysteine and phenylalanine, the CDR3 is 13 residues long. Of all the DNA, just the CDR3 is kept, 39 bases in frame from base 1. The germline V gene specifies SGHVS as CDR1 and FQNEAQ as CDR2. Trimming takes 4 bases from V and 8 bases from J, and the germline ends sit 11 bases apart. The immunoSEQ Assay, a bias-controlled multiplex PCR, was used to amplify TCRbeta CDR3 regions from genomic DNA. The authors' pipeline ran thus. The number of nucleated cells in each sample was estimated from the amplification of reference gene primers within the assay. To quantify the absolute abundance of each unique TCRbeta CDR3 rearrangement, sequence reads were collapsed and filtered. Productive Simpson clonality was computed per sample as the square root of Simpson's diversity index over productive rearrangements. This immuneACCESS table, as held by TCRdb, lists in-frame sequences with V and J called but not all clones. Of the missing ones, under half trace to an unresolved V gene in checked studies; the others have no known cause. V and J calls and clone size come straight from that table; D and trimming were deduced from the DNA. The table for this sample lists about 160,000 clones; about 85% of them were counted only once. The ten top clones hold roughly 1% of the sample.

Collaborating institutions collected whole blood in K2EDTA tubes following their own protocols. For TCRbeta analysis, collaborators shipped samples as frozen whole blood, isolated PBMCs, or DNA extracted from either of those sample types. This sequence was found in a man aged 35 to 55 with acute or convalescent COVID-19. Sequenced: peripheral blood. The chain was built from TRBV7-8 and TRBJ1-4; the D gene remains uncertain. The CDR3 amino acid sequence is: CASSSVPGEKLFF. The sequenced DNA is TGTGCCAGCAGCTCAGTCCCCGGGGAAAAACTGTTTTTT.